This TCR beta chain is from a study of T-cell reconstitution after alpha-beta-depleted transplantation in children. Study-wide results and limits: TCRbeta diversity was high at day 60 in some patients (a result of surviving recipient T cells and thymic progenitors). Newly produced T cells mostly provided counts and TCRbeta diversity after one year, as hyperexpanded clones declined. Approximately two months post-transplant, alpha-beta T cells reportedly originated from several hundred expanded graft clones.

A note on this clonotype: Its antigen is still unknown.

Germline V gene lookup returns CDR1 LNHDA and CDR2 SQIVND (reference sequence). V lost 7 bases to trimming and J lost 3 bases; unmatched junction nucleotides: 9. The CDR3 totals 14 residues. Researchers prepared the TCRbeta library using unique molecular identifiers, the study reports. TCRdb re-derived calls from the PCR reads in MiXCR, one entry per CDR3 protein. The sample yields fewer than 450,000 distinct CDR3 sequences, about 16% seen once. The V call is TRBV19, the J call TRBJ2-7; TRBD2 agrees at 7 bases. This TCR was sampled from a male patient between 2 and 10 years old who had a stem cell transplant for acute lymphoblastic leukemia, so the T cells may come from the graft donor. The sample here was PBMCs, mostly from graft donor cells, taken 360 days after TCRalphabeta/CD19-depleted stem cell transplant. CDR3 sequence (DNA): TGTGCCAGTACCTTTTCTAGCGGAGACTACGAGCAGTACTTC. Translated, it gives CASTFSSGDYEQYF.